This TCR beta chain originates from a study of T cells in Graves' hyperthyroidism and ophthalmopathy. Study results and limitations: Ophthalmopathy got predicted by the model a median about 6.7 months before its onset.

The V gene lost 2 bases and the J gene lost 7 bases, with 12 bases spanning the gap. Per the germline V gene, CDR1 is MNHEY and CDR2 is SVGAGI. CDR3 length equals 13 residues. Template material for amplifying TCR beta CDR3 regions consisted of RNA transcripts. During a first-round RT-PCR of the TCR CDR3, the HTBI primer set was used. TCRdb re-called the multiplex PCR reads through MiXCR, storing one row per CDR3 protein. The sample includes about 420,000 distinct CDR3 sequences, around a sixth seen only once; the top ten take roughly 13%. Comment on this clonotype: Its target is unknown.

No ophthalmopathy progression within 18 months constituted stable Graves' hyperthyroidism. Hyperthyroidism patients were newly diagnosed, had disease duration under 2 months, and were aged 18 to 65 years. The TCR was taken from a woman aged 18-29 years with Graves' hyperthyroidism. Sequencing used blood. This rearrangement joins TRBV6-5 to TRBJ2-7, with a possible D match to TRBD1 (5 bases). The CDR3 DNA sequence: TGTGCCAGCAGTTACCGGGCGAAGGGGGAGCAGTACTTC. It specifies CASSYRAKGEQYF.